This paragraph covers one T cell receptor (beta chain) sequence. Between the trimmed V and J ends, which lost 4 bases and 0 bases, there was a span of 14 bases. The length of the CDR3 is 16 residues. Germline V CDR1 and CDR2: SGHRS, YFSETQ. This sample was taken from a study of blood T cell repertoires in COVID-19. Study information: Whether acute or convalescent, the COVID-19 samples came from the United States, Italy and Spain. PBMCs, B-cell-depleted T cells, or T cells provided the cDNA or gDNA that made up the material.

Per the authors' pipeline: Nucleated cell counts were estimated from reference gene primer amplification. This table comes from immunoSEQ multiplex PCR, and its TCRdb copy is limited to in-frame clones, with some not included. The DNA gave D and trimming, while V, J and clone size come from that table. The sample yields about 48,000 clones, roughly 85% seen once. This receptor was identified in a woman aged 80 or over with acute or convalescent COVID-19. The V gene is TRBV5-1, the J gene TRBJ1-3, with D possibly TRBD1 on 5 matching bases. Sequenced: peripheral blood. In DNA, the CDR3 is TGCGCCAGCAGCCCCGAACAGGCTCCCTCTGGAAACACCATATATTTT. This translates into CASSPEQAPSGNTIYF.